This TCR beta chain was captured by sequencing in a study of blood T cell repertoires in COVID-19 (dated by TCRdb to about 2020). Study-level background: The collaborator samples originated in the United States, Italy and Spain and spanned the acute and convalescent phases of COVID-19. The material from the prospective study consisted of cDNA or gDNA derived from T cells, B-cell-depleted T cells, or PBMCs. Where HLA class I and class II types were available, the types were taken from metadata supplied by the sample provider, not from assay-based typing. Sample metadata almost always included a de-identified subject ID, COVID-19 status, age in years and sex. A freely available public database, intended as a resource for researchers studying the immune response to SARS-CoV-2, is where the repertoires were released. Samples were obtained from the ongoing ImmuneRACE study (first 160 participants) and from 1,254 subjects provided by 6 global collaborators. The dataset comprised deeply sampled blood TCRbeta repertoires from subjects exposed to, actively infected with, or recovered from COVID-19. General study outcomes and caveats: Clinical and demographic metadata were provided uncurated, with the amount varying by source and participant.

Each collaborating institution followed its own protocols to collect whole blood in K2EDTA tubes. For TCRbeta analysis, collaborators shipped samples as frozen whole blood, isolated PBMCs, or DNA extracted from either of those sample types. Trimming accounts for 4 bases at V and 7 bases at J, while the number of junction bases matched to no gene is 5. The germline V gene yields MNHEY for CDR1 and SVGAGI for CDR2. The CDR3 runs 14 residues from the cysteine to the phenylalanine. Only the CDR3 region is kept as DNA, spanning 42 bases read in frame from base 1. This clone was seen only a few times. Which antigen it targets is not known. No clone much larger than this one lies a single base away; base qualities are absent. Distinct nucleotide sequences in the sample also encode this CDR3. TCRbeta CDR3 regions were amplified from genomic DNA by means of the immunoSEQ Assay, a bias-controlled multiplex PCR. Processing in the source paper ran as follows. The number of nucleated cells in each sample was estimated from the amplification of reference gene primers within the assay. Sequence reads were collapsed and filtered to measure the absolute abundance of every unique TCRbeta CDR3 rearrangement. For each sample, productive Simpson clonality was calculated as the square root of Simpson's diversity index over productive rearrangements. Drawn from immuneACCESS, this table holds only the in-frame rearrangements with V and J called that TCRdb kept. Clones are partly lost; checked studies trace under half to an unresolved V gene and leave the rest unexplained. The V and J calls and clone size are taken from that table; D and trimming were inferred from the DNA. Counted in this sample were some 50,000 clones; nearly 85% of them appeared once. The ten largest clones add up to 7.5% to 9.5% of the sample.

Material for sequencing was peripheral blood. The V gene is TRBV6-5 and the J gene is TRBJ1-5, with TRBD1 matching 9 junction bases. This receptor was taken from a man at least 80 years old in a cohort sampled during active COVID-19. The sequenced DNA: TGTGCCAGCAGTTCACAGGGGGCAGGGCAGCCCCAGCATTTT. Its protein reads: CASSSQGAGQPQHF.